This is a list of T cell receptor beta chains from one sample in a study of beta chain features in type 1 diabetes. Here immunoSEQ multiplex PCR was the method, and the copy in TCRdb shows in-frame clones only, minus some. In the table there are about 260,000 clones, around 20% of which are singletons. Sequencing was done on a sample of naive CD4+ T cells from blood. These receptors all stem from a woman aged 40 to 55 with type 1 diabetes. Both conserved end residues are part of each CDR3. The D gene is left open where the match is weak. Only part of the rows carry a size: once, few, many, or a class if the clone is expanded.

V gene,clone size,D gene,J gene,CDR3 protein,CDR3 DNA
TRBV11-2,NA,TRBD2,TRBJ2-1,CASSLASGRLGYNEQFF,TGTGCCAGCAGCTTGGCTAGCGGGAGATTGGGGTACAATGAGCAGTTCTTC
TRBV28,NA,NA,TRBJ2-3,CASSFDSHTQYF,TGTGCCAGCAGTTTCGACAGTCATACGCAGTATTTT
TRBV5-1,NA,NA,TRBJ2-5,CASSLGSEETQYF,TGCGCCAGCAGCTTAGGCAGCGAAGAGACCCAGTACTTC
TRBV27,NA,TRBD2,TRBJ2-7,CASSQSSLAGREQYF,TGTGCCAGCAGTCAATCCTCACTAGCGGGAAGGGAGCAGTACTTC
TRBV28,NA,TRBD1,TRBJ2-5,CASRGGLGETQYF,TGTGCCAGCAGAGGGGGCCTGGGAGAGACCCAGTACTTC
TRBV13,NA,NA,TRBJ1-1,CASRPQGTEAFF,TGTGCCAGCAGACCCCAGGGAACTGAAGCTTTCTTT
TRBV25-1,NA,TRBD2,TRBJ2-3,CASSDPGGTDTQYF,TGTGCCAGCAGTGATCCGGGGGGTACAGATACGCAGTATTTT
TRBV9,NA,NA,TRBJ1-2,CASSASNRDSRYGYTF,TGTGCCAGCAGCGCATCGAACCGGGACTCCCGCTATGGCTACACCTTC
TRBV29-1,NA,NA,TRBJ2-1,CSVEVGVNEQFF,TGCAGCGTTGAAGTCGGGGTCAATGAGCAGTTCTTC
TRBV28,NA,TRBD2,TRBJ2-1,CASTLGGTSGRDEQFF,TGTGCCAGCACCCTCGGGGGGACTAGCGGGAGAGATGAGCAGTTCTTC
TRBV7-8,few,NA,TRBJ1-2,CASSSSRLEGAAYGYTF,TGTGCCAGCAGCTCCTCGAGGCTTGAAGGGGCCGCCTATGGCTACACCTTC
TRBV27,NA,NA,TRBJ2-7,CASSLGGIYEQYF,TGTGCCAGCAGTTTAGGGGGGATCTACGAGCAGTACTTC
TRBV4-3,NA,TRBD1,TRBJ1-5,CASSPYRGPQPQHF,TGCGCCAGCAGCCCCTACAGGGGGCCTCAGCCCCAGCATTTT
TRBV11-1,few,NA,TRBJ1-1,CASSLLTGRTEAFF,TGTGCCAGCAGCTTACTAACAGGTCGCACTGAAGCTTTCTTT
TRBV28,NA,NA,TRBJ2-7,CASSSFAYEQYF,TGTGCCAGTAGTAGCTTCGCCTACGAGCAGTACTTC
TRBV28,few,TRBD1,TRBJ2-5,CASSFIQGGTGETQYF,TGTGCCAGCAGTTTTATCCAGGGCGGGACAGGAGAGACCCAGTACTTC
TRBV30,few,TRBD1,TRBJ2-6,CAYSGGGSGANVLTF,TGTGCCTACTCAGGGGGCGGCTCTGGGGCCAACGTCCTGACTTTC
TRBV6-6,NA,NA,TRBJ2-5,CASSLGREETQYF,TGTGCCAGCAGCCTAGGCCGTGAAGAGACCCAGTACTTC
TRBV29-1,NA,NA,TRBJ1-1,CSVEPMNTEAFF,TGCAGCGTCGAGCCCATGAACACTGAAGCTTTCTTT
TRBV2,NA,TRBD1,TRBJ1-1,CASIPTGKNTEAFF,TGTGCCAGCATACCGACAGGGAAGAACACTGAAGCTTTCTTT
TRBV28,NA,TRBD1,TRBJ1-5,CASSLTGTGAQPQHF,TGTGCCAGCAGTTTAACCGGGACAGGGGCTCAGCCCCAGCATTTT
TRBV7-9,few,TRBD1,TRBJ2-1,CASSFGTGGSQDEQFF,TGTGCCAGCAGCTTTGGGACAGGGGGGAGTCAGGATGAGCAGTTCTTC
TRBV19,NA,NA,TRBJ2-2,CASSPLGGELFF,TGTGCCAGTAGTCCCCTAGGCGGGGAGCTGTTTTTT